The entry below gives a single T cell receptor (beta chain) sequence along with its context. Its antigen is unknown. No much larger clonotype is one base removed from it; base qualities were not supplied. The cohort comprised some 680 healthy bone marrow donors. At the time of sampling, every cohort member was nominally healthy, though immune exposures that went unrecorded were likely present. The donor was CMV seronegative and belonged to the group of around 400 seronegative cohort members. Each donor provided a peripheral blood sample, and peripheral blood mononuclear cells were used for TCR beta sequencing. The Qiagen DNeasy Blood Extraction Kit was used to extract genomic DNA from the blood cell samples. The data are from a study of cytomegalovirus exposure and HLA in healthy donors (dated by TCRdb to 2016 to 2017). As for the study more broadly: According to an earlier analysis of 587 of the donors, some 180 million T cells yielded 117 million unique TCR beta sequences and 250 to 350 Gb of sequence data. The study combined high-throughput TCR immunosequencing, statistical association of individual TCRs with disease status, and machine learning to predict cytomegalovirus infection status. Donor age, sex, ethnicity and CMV serostatus were compiled alongside the repertoire data. An earlier analysis of some 600 of the donors applied high-throughput TCR beta sequencing to assess whether each TCR beta V gene segment acted as functional or pseudogenic. The T cell repertoires of 700 or so subjects were profiled by immunosequencing and related to cytomegalovirus serostatus. Because of strong linkage in the cohort, roughly five DR-DQ haplotypes were treated as single units for association and clustering. In a later analysis, previously published TCR beta repertoires from 666 donors were re-analyzed and high-resolution HLA genotyping was added so that TCR occurrence patterns could be studied. A separate validation cohort of approximately 120 different subjects was used in addition to the 666-subject first cohort. All discovery cohort repertoires had been generated on a single sequencing platform. In the later analysis, no new phenotypic data were used to find candidate immune exposures; instead, reliance was placed on TCR beta sequences and their occurrence across donors. Genome-wide SNP genotypes for about 55% of the roughly 670 donors were used in a later genetic analysis, which treated that subset as a discovery cohort. Of the 300 to 450 genotyped donors, over 70% fell in the genetic ancestry cluster associated with self-reported Caucasian donors. Among 398 genotyped donors of the cohort, an average of approximately 230,000 unique TCR beta nucleotide sequences were sequenced per donor, roughly 18% of them non-productive. HLA typing included class I and class II loci at four-digit resolution. An early release covering about 600 HLA-typed donors comprised about 300 gigabases of sequencing data and 85 million or so unique TCR sequences. The number of typed donors differed by locus: 629-630 for A, B, C, DRB1 and DQB1; 522 for DQA1; over 600 for DPA1; and around 490 for DPB1. The aim of the study was to test whether cataloging public T cell receptors could identify signatures of past pathogen exposure. Beyond this particular receptor, the publication reports: A later analysis found that HLA-associated TCR beta chains were more clonally expanded and had lower generation probabilities than equally common non-associated chains. In this cohort, only TCR beta chains were sequenced, and detectable features were limited by the absence of alpha or paired-chain data. Because the 87-base-pair reads could not distinguish some IMGT-functional V segments, including TRBV6-2 and TRBV6-3, those segments were excluded. Presence/absence analyses assumed roughly uniform sequencing depth across donors, an assumption that may not hold. Broadly in line with IMGT annotations, most TCR beta V segments showed up in productive rearrangements about 87% or about 30% of the time in an earlier analysis of approximately 600 of the donors. Correlated functional status among segregating V segments might be attributable to linkage disequilibrium, but an unknown experimental factor could not be ruled out. A later genetic analysis reported fewer N-insertions in productive TCRs among donors in an Asian-associated ancestry cluster than the roughly 620-donor mean. A later analysis associated about 17,000 TCR beta sequences with specific HLA alleles at a false discovery rate of 0.05. Three of the identified cytomegalovirus-associated TCR beta chains were confirmed in vitro to be specific for cytomegalovirus antigens. According to a later analysis, most CMV-associated TCR beta chains appeared to be HLA-restricted, and the HLA associations seemed to be driven largely by CMV exposure. For the cohort, immune exposure information was limited to CMV serostatus. A further reported finding was that TCR beta sequences accurately predicted the HLA-A and HLA-B alleles for most subjects in the first cohort. A group of highly shared sequence variants was considered likely to be a technical artifact of the sequencing pipeline. In a later analysis, the rate of TCR association differed among HLA loci, with DRB1 alleles having the most associated TCRs and HLA-C alleles having the fewest. In the study, around 160 TCR beta chains were listed as associated with cytomegalovirus. The classifier was reported to diagnose cytomegalovirus status with high specificity and sensitivity in both the original and validation cohorts. V-gene and J-gene trimming of TCR beta chains was associated with a missense DCLRE1C variant in a later genetic analysis, and the association was replicated in an independent cohort. According to the authors, the approach could potentially be generalized to other disease states and immunological phenotypes. In a later analysis, several top co-occurrence clusters were reported to appear linked to parvovirus B19, influenza, CMV and Epstein-Barr virus. When HLA alleles, especially DR and DQ, strongly co-occurred, TCR associations were difficult to assign to individual alleles. Most TCR sequences were observed very rarely across donors, whereas some public TCRs were present in many individuals. Because HLA typing was missing for some donors at each locus, association tests included only the typed subset. About 17 rarely observed V segments, including chromosome 9 orphons, were excluded from the earlier analysis of approximately 500 of the donors because counts were too low.

Library prep was done by the immunoSEQ multiplex PCR assay. For the multiplex PCR, a mixture combining 60 forward primers for TCR Vbeta segments and 13 reverse primers for TCR Jbeta segments was used. Amplification of the CDR3 region of rearranged TCR beta genes was performed with a multiplex PCR assay on genomic DNA. On the Illumina HiSeq System, the amplified TCR beta libraries were sequenced as 87-base-pair reads. The paper's data handling went like this. In a later analysis, some 80 million unique TCR beta chains were counted across the roughly 670 repertoires, and approximately 9.9 million of these chains were shared by at least two donors. Raw reads were error-corrected and collapsed into unique sequences by a nearest-neighbor algorithm in which closely related sequences were merged to remove PCR and sequencing errors. Alignment of CDR3 sequences to IMGT reference sequences was used to assign V, D and J gene segments. For a sequence to be retained, at least a six-nucleotide match to both a V gene segment and a J gene segment was required. A rearrangement counted as productive if the CDR3 had no stop codons and remained in frame with V and J, and every other rearrangement counted as non-productive. CDR3 was defined according to IMGT convention as the region running from the second conserved V-encoded cysteine to the conserved J-encoded phenylalanine. Sequences without an unambiguous match to a single V gene segment were excluded from the earlier analysis of several hundred of the donors. An earlier analysis of almost 600 of the donors classified V segments as functional when productive rearrangements were above 56.7% and as segregating when the standard deviation between donors was above 5%. A statistical classification framework was developed to diagnose cytomegalovirus status using the catalog of TCR beta chain sequences. A later analysis assigned V and J genes by comparing TCR nucleotide sequences with IMGT/GENE-DB human TR gene sequences. A later analysis assigned CDR3 sequences and most-parsimonious VDJ recombination scenarios with the TCRdist pipeline. In a later analysis, every TCR beta chain was defined by the combination of its CDR3 amino acid sequence and its V-gene family, and reads without a unique V-gene family were dropped. To address suspected cross-contamination and a sequencing artifact, a later analysis removed several hundred highly shared, low-generation-probability nucleotide sequences. In a later analysis, a clonal expansion index was calculated for each public chain from normalized within-repertoire ranks of inferred template counts. A later analysis computed generation probabilities with a VDJ recombination model fitted to out-of-frame rearrangements, and checked the results against IGoR. Hypergeometric tests were used in a later analysis to score TCR-TCR, TCR-HLA and TCR-CMV co-occurrence, with a repertoire-size bias correction applied to the TCR pairs. A later analysis estimated false discovery rates by permuting HLA or CMV assignments 20 times. In a later analysis, co-occurring TCRs were grouped with DBSCAN, and TCRdist sequence similarity was added when clustering was performed within HLA-allele-positive subsets. For co-occurrence clustering, repertoires with fewer than 30,000 or more than 120,000 public chains were excluded, along with five repertoires with anomalous nucleotide sharing. TCRdb took this table from immuneACCESS and kept in-frame rearrangements with V and J called. Such tables lack part of the clones; where checked against another copy, unresolved V genes explain under half of the gap, and the rest is unexplained. The V and J calls and clone size are taken from that table; D and trimming were inferred from the DNA. The sample table lists around 98,000 clones, roughly two thirds of them with a count of one. Of the sample, around 1.3% falls within the top ten clones.

Reading from cysteine to phenylalanine, the CDR3 counts 12 amino acids. Only the CDR3 DNA is retained, 36 bases long and in frame from the first base. Germline trimming amounts to 7 bases on V and 8 bases on J, with 9 as the count of junction bases outside the gene matches. From a lookup of the germline V gene, CDR1 and CDR2 are SQVTM and ANQGSEA. Sequencing was done on a sample of PBMCs. The origin of this receptor is a female donor in good health and CMV-seronegative. Recombination joined TRBV29-1 with TRBJ1-2; 8 middle bases align to TRBD1. For the CDR3, the sequence is CSAEDRESGYTF. The DNA reads as follows: TGCAGCGCCGAGGACAGGGAGTCCGGCTACACCTTC.